These 9 T cell receptor beta chains came from one sample sequenced in a study of T-cell reconstitution after alpha-beta-depleted transplantation in children. The library targeted TCRbeta and was prepared with unique molecular identifiers. TCRdb reanalysed the PCR reads using MiXCR and keeps one entry per CDR3 protein. This table has some 120,000 distinct CDR3 sequences, 9.5% to 10% appearing once. Specimen: PBMCs, mostly from graft donor cells, collected 180 days after TCRalphabeta/CD19-depleted stem cell transplant. Receptors originate from a girl under three years old who had a stem cell transplant for combined immunodeficiency, so the T cells may come from the graft donor.

The V call is TRBV20-1, the J call TRBJ2-7, with TRBD1 matching 11 bases. The germline gives CDR1 DFQATT, CDR2 SNEGSKA (reference sequence). The CDR3 sequence is 15 residues long. The V and J ends lost 2 bases and 2 bases, in that order; junction bases with no gene match: 5. CDR3 coding DNA: TGCAGTGCTAGACCGGGACAGGGGGACCCCTACGAGCAGTACTTC. Translating it yields CSARPGQGDPYEQYF.

This clonotype has ten or more counts. V usage is TRBV12-3 or TRBV12-4 and J usage is TRBJ1-6, with a tentative D call TRBD1 (5 bases). CDR3 size: 13 residues. V was cut by 6 bases and J by 8 bases, with 11 bases left in between. CDR3 coding DNA: TGTGCCAGCAGGGGCACAGGTTATTCACCCCTCCACTTT. This sequence encodes CASRGTGYSPLHF.

This clonotype showed up many times. The chain recombines TRBV29-1 with TRBJ1-4; D uncertain. The CDR3 sequence is 11 residues long. The V end lost 2 bases, the J end lost 8 bases, and 6 bases lay between the germline ends. The germline gives CDR1 SQVTM, CDR2 ANQGSEA. DNA of the CDR3: TGCAGCGTTGAAAATGGAGAAAAACTGTTTTTT. Translating it yields CSVENGEKLFF.

This clonotype has only a few counts. The DNA of the CDR3 is TGCAGTGCTTCTCGGGGGTCCGGGGAGCTGTTTTTT. This sequence encodes CSASRGSGELFF. The genes are TRBV20-1 and TRBJ2-2, with D perhaps TRBD2 (6 bases). Germline CDR1 is DFQATT and CDR2 is SNEGSKA (reference sequence). This CDR3 has 12 amino acids. V dropped 5 bases and J dropped 6 bases, with 10 bases sitting between them.

This clonotype was observed a handful of times. The chain joins TRBV7-8 to TRBJ2-1; 7 bases map to TRBD2. The V segment lost 5 bases and the J segment 3 bases; nucleotides outside the gene matches: 4. The CDR3 has 14 amino acids. From germline, CDR1 is SGHVS and CDR2 FQNEAQ. CDR3 nucleotide sequence: TGTGCCAGCAGCGCCCGGGACTACTACAATGAGCAGTTCTTC. This translates into CASSARDYYNEQFF.

The chain combines TRBV5-5 with TRBJ2-7; 8 nucleotides line up with TRBD1. The CDR3 is made up of 14 amino acids. V trimming: 4 bases; J trimming: 0 bases; junction bases outside the gene matches: 3. Per the germline V gene, CDR1 is SGHKS and CDR2 is YYEKEE (reference sequence). The CDR3 DNA is TGTGCCAGCAGCATGGACAGGGTCTCCTACGAGCAGTACTTC. The encoded protein is CASSMDRVSYEQYF.

This rearrangement joins TRBV20-1 to TRBJ1-6; D might be TRBD1 (5 bases). V was trimmed by 0 bases and J by 0 bases, leaving 12 bases between them. The CDR3 has 17 amino acids. Germline V CDR1 and CDR2: DFQATT, SNEGSKA (reference sequence). CDR3 loop: CSARDTGEGSYNSPLHF. CDR3 bases: TGCAGTGCTAGAGATACGGGGGAGGGCTCCTATAATTCACCCCTCCACTTT.

This clonotype appeared a few times. J is TRBJ1-3 and V is TRBV10-3; the D gene is possibly TRBD1 (5 bases). Per germline, CDR1 ENHRY and CDR2 SYGVKD. V shed 7 bases and J shed 2 bases, with 12 bases lying between them. The CDR3 totals 14 residues. DNA for the CDR3: TGTGCCATCACCCACGGGGGGGCTGGAAACACCATATATTTT. Amino acid sequence: CAITHGGAGNTIYF.

This clonotype was recorded a few times. The chain employs TRBV12-3 or TRBV12-4 and TRBJ1-2; tentative D call: TRBD1 (6 bases). V lost 4 bases and J 7 bases, leaving 13 bases between the germline ends. CDR3 size: 13 residues. CDR3 in amino acids: CASSSPTRGGYTF. CDR3 nucleotides: TGTGCCAGCAGTTCTCCTACCAGGGGTGGCTACACCTTC.